The entry below gives a single TCR beta chain sequence along with its context. Antigen specificity is unknown. This sample is drawn from a study of beta chain features in type 1 diabetes. Study-wide context: Examination spanned about 110 million sorted cells from all samples. Study-wide findings and caveats: In every one of the four CD4+ subsets, TCRB CDR3s were moderately but significantly shorter in Type 1 diabetes patients.

Expressed TCRB transcripts were sequenced because the entire RNA isolate underwent reverse transcription. Measured with immunoSEQ multiplex PCR; TCRdb has only the in-frame clones, and not every one. The repertoire has roughly 700,000 clones, around an eighth of them found once; the top ten carry approximately 0.022%. Between the trimmed V and J ends, which lost 0 bases and 10 bases, there was a span of 12 bases. The germline V gene encodes CDR1 MGHRA and CDR2 YSYEKL. This CDR3 has 14 amino acids. One heparinised blood draw, averaging about 100 mL, came from each donor. Sorting of CD4+ naive, central memory, regulatory and stem cell-like memory cells was performed via CD45RO/CCR7/CD25/CD127/CD95/CD27.

Sequencing input: naive CD4+ T cells from blood. The receptor was derived from a man aged 18 to 30 with type 1 diabetes. The chain combines TRBV4-1 with TRBJ1-4, with D possibly being TRBD1 (5 bases). CDR3 bases: TGCGCCAGCAGCCAAGATATCGGGGGGGGAAAACTGTTTTTT. Translating gives CASSQDIGGGKLFF.